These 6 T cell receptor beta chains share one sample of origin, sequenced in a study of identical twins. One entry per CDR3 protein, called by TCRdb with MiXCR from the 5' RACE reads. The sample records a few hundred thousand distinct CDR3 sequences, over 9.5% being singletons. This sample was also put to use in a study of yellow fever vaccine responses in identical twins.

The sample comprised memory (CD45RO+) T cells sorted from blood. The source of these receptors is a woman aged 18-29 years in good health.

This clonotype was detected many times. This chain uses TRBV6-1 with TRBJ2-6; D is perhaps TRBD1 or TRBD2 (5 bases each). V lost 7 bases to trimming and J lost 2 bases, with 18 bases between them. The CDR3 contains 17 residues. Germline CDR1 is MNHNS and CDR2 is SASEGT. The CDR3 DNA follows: TGTGCCAGCACCCTGGTTCTGGGGGAAACTGGGGCCAACGTCCTGACTTTC. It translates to CASTLVLGETGANVLTF.

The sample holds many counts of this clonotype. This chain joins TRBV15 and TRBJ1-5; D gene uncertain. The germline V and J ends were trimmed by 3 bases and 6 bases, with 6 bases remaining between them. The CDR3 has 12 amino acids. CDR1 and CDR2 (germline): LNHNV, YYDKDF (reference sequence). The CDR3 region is CATSSPSQPQHF. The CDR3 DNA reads TGTGCCACCAGCAGTCCAAGTCAGCCCCAGCATTTT.

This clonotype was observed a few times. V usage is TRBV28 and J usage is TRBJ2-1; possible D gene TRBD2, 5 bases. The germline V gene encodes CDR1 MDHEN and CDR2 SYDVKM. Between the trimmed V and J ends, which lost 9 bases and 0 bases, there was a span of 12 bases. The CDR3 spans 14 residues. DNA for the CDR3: TGTGCCAGGTGGGAGACAAGCTCCTACAATGAGCAGTTCTTC. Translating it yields CARWETSSYNEQFF.

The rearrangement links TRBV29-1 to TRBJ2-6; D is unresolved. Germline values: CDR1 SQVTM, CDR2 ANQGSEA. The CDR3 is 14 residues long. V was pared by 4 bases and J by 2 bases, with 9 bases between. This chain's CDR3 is CSVAQAPGANVLTF. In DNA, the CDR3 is TGCAGCGTTGCGCAAGCGCCTGGGGCCAACGTCCTGACTTTC. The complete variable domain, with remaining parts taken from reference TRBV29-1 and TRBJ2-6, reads SAVISQKPSRDICQRGTSLTIQCQVDSQVTMMFWYRQQPGQSLTLIATANQGSEATYESGFVIDKFPISRPNLTFSTLTVSNMSPEDSSIYLCSVAQAPGANVLTFGAGSRLTVL.

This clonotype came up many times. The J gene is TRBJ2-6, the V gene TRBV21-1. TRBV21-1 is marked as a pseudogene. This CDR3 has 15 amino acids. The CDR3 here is CASRARDSGANVLTF. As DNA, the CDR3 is TGTGCCAGCAGGGCCCGGGACTCTGGGGCCAACGTCCTGACTTTC.

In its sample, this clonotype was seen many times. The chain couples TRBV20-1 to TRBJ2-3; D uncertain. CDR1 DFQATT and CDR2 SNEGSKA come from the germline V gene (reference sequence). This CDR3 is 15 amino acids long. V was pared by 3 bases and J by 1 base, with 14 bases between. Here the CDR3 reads CSASHGEEGTDTQYF. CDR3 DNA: TGCAGTGCTAGCCACGGCGAAGAGGGCACAGATACGCAGTATTTT.